This entry lists 28 T cell receptor beta chains sequenced from one sample in a study of T cell responses to AZD1222 COVID-19 vaccine. Clones were read by immunoSEQ multiplex PCR, and TCRdb kept only the in-frame ones, dropping some. The sample has approximately 92,000 clones, about 90% seen once. This specimen was peripheral blood, taken on day 0 of AZD1222 vaccination. These receptors came from an adult in good health.

V usage is TRBV10-3 and J usage is TRBJ2-3; 11 bases align to TRBD2. This CDR3 comprises 15 residues. With V trimmed by 4 bases and J by 4 bases, 4 bases remained unmatched. Germline values: CDR1 ENHRY, CDR2 SYGVKD. CDR3 residues: CAISGLAGGADTQYF. In DNA form, the CDR3 reads TGTGCCATCAGTGGGCTAGCGGGGGGCGCAGATACGCAGTATTTT.

The chain joins TRBV4-1 to TRBJ2-7, with 7 bases lining up with TRBD2. The V gene end was trimmed by 0 bases and the J gene end by 6 bases; junction bases not matched to a gene: 11. Germline V lookup: CDR1 MGHRA, CDR2 YSYEKL. The CDR3 contains 16 residues. CDR3 sequence (DNA): TGCGCCAGCAGCCAAGAGGGGGGGTCTACCCTCACCGAGCAGTACTTC. Translation: CASSQEGGSTLTEQYF.

The gene calls are TRBV4-2 and TRBJ1-2; TRBD1 might be the D (5 bases). The germline gives CDR1 LGHNA, CDR2 YNFKEQ. Between the trimmed V and J ends, which lost 0 bases and 8 bases, there was a span of 13 bases. This CDR3 contains 14 residues. Here the CDR3 reads CASSQDLAGKGYTF. For the CDR3, the DNA is TGTGCCAGCAGCCAAGACTTGGCAGGGAAAGGCTACACCTTC.

The gene calls are TRBV14 and TRBJ1-6; D uncertain. Germline assignment: CDR1 SGHDN and CDR2 FVKESK. Trimming stripped 1 base from V and 7 bases from J, with 14 bases between. The CDR3 spans 16 residues. CDR3: CASSQAGPRTNSPLHF. The CDR3 coding sequence is TGTGCCAGCAGCCAAGCCGGGCCCAGAACGAATTCACCCCTCCACTTT.

The chain carries TRBV4-2 and TRBJ2-7; 8 bases line up with TRBD1. Trimming removed 1 base from V and 3 bases from J; junction bases left unmatched: 8. The CDR3 has 16 residues. CDR1 is LGHNA and CDR2 is YNFKEQ in the germline V gene. CDR3 loop: CASSQASRTGNYEQYF. In DNA form, the CDR3 reads TGTGCCAGCAGCCAAGCCTCTCGGACAGGGAACTACGAGCAGTACTTC.

This rearrangement joins TRBV9 to TRBJ2-6; D perhaps matches TRBD2 (5 bases). Germline CDR1 reads SGDLS; CDR2 reads YYNGEE. The ends were cut back, 4 bases at V and 0 bases at J, with 20 bases in the middle. The CDR3 contains 19 residues. This CDR3 is CASSRTHSSATSGANVLTF. Written as DNA, the CDR3 is TGTGCCAGCAGCCGTACCCACAGTAGCGCTACCTCTGGGGCCAACGTCCTGACTTTC.

The J gene is TRBJ2-3, the V gene TRBV2; TRBD2 aligns across 9 bases. The V segment lost 4 bases and the J segment 6 bases; nucleotides outside the gene matches: 11. CDR1 and CDR2 (germline): SNHLY, FYNNEI. The CDR3 is made up of 16 amino acids. The CDR3 sequence is CASSVPLAGGRDTQYF. The CDR3 nucleotides are TGTGCCAGCAGTGTACCTTTGGCGGGAGGGAGGGATACGCAGTATTTT.

The V gene is TRBV11-1, the J gene TRBJ2-1; 9 bases map to TRBD1. CDR3 size: 15 residues. The germline gives CDR1 SGHAT, CDR2 FQDESV (reference sequence). With 5 bases clipped from V and 5 bases from J, the junction kept 7 bases outside the gene matches. The CDR3 is CASSPGTGPHNEQFF. CDR3 bases: TGTGCCAGCAGCCCCGGGACAGGGCCACACAATGAGCAGTTCTTC. Drawing the rest from reference TRBV11-1 and TRBJ2-1, the complete variable domain is EAEVAQSPRYKITEKSQAVAFWCDPISGHATLYWYRQILGQGPELLVQFQDESVVDDSQLPKDRFSAERLKGVDSTLKIQPAELGDSAMYLCASSPGTGPHNEQFFGPGTRLTVL.

This clone came up once. The chain has TRBV7-9 and TRBJ1-1; D may be TRBD1 (5 bases). The length of the CDR3 is 14 residues. V was clipped by 4 bases and J by 3 bases, with 12 bases between them. The germline CDR1 and CDR2 sequences are SEHNR and FQNEAQ (reference sequence). CDR3 coding DNA: TGTGCCAGCAGCTCATCGCAGGGTGACACTGAAGCTTTCTTT. It specifies CASSSSQGDTEAFF.

The chain couples TRBV10-3 to TRBJ1-1, with D perhaps matching TRBD1 (6 bases). V lost 8 bases and J 7 bases, leaving 23 bases between the germline ends. Germline values: CDR1 ENHRY, CDR2 SYGVKD. The CDR3 contains 15 residues. The CDR3 sequence is CAIFGTTEGKGEAFF. The CDR3 bases are TGTGCCATCTTCGGGACAACGGAGGGAAAAGGTGAAGCTTTCTTT.

The chain employs TRBV27 and TRBJ2-7; no definite D call. The V gene's germline CDR1 is MNHEY and CDR2 SMNVEV (reference sequence). The CDR3 is 14 amino acids. The V and J ends lost 2 bases and 2 bases respectively, with 10 bases between them. This CDR3 is CASSLAHEPYEQYF. The DNA of the CDR3 is TGTGCCAGCAGTTTAGCTCACGAACCCTACGAGCAGTACTTC.

The chain combines TRBV4-2 with TRBJ1-5; D is possibly TRBD1 (5 bases). The CDR3 spans 15 residues. V lost 0 bases and J lost 7, with 13 bases in between. CDR1 and CDR2 (germline): LGHNA, YNFKEQ. In nucleotides, the CDR3 is TGTGCCAGCAGCCAAGATCGGGGGGTTGGACAGCCCCAGCATTTT. Protein: CASSQDRGVGQPQHF.

The chain recombines TRBV18 with TRBJ1-5; TRBD1 might be the D (5 bases). Germline CDR1 is KGHSH and CDR2 is LQKENI. The CDR3 has 15 amino acids. V was clipped by 1 base and J by 3 bases, with 10 bases between them. In DNA form, the CDR3 reads TGTGCCAGCTCACCACAGGGGTCGCCCAATCAGCCCCAGCATTTT. This gives the protein CASSPQGSPNQPQHF.

This clone is a singleton in its sample. The rearrangement uses TRBV6-2 or TRBV6-3 and TRBJ2-3; D is undetermined. The germline V and J ends were trimmed by 2 bases and 4 bases, with 10 bases remaining between them. Germline V CDR1 and CDR2: MNHEY, SVGEGT. CDR3 size: 14 residues. This chain's CDR3 is CASSYGPESDTQYF. CDR3 bases: TGTGCCAGCAGTTACGGGCCCGAATCAGATACGCAGTATTTT.

The CDR3 spells CSVRGRNPGTGPYEQYF. CDR3 DNA: TGCAGCGTTAGGGGGAGGAACCCCGGGACAGGGCCCTACGAGCAGTACTTC. The gene calls are TRBV29-1 and TRBJ2-7, with 9 nucleotides matching TRBD1. Germline V CDR1 and CDR2: SQVTM, ANQGSEA. This CDR3 comprises 17 residues. V dropped 5 bases and J dropped 2; count of bases not matched to a gene: 16.

V is TRBV6-1 and J is TRBJ2-1; no definite D call. CDR3 length equals 13 residues. V lost 3 bases to trimming and J lost 0 bases, with 3 bases between them. CDR1 and CDR2 (germline): MNHNS, SASEGT. The DNA for the CDR3 is TGTGCCAGCAGTGAGAGCTCCTACAATGAGCAGTTCTTC. Protein product: CASSESSYNEQFF.

With respect to this clone: Other nucleotide sequences in the sample specify the same CDR3. CDR3 sequence: CASRAALVGGLSSYEQYF. CDR3 nucleotide sequence: TGTGCCAGCAGGGCCGCCTTGGTGGGGGGCCTAAGCTCCTACGAGCAGTACTTC. V gene TRBV2 combines with J gene TRBJ2-7; either TRBD1 or TRBD2 may supply D (6 bases each). Germline loops: CDR1 SNHLY, CDR2 FYNNEI. CDR3 length: 18 amino acids. Trimming took off 6 bases at V and 0 bases at J, with 24 bases between the two ends.

The genes are TRBV9 and TRBJ2-3; D possibly corresponds to TRBD1 (6 bases). V lost 4 bases and J lost 1, with 13 bases in between. The CDR3 runs 15 residues. Germline V lookup: CDR1 SGDLS, CDR2 YYNGEE. CDR3 protein: CASSPRTEGTDTQYF. The CDR3 region has the DNA TGTGCCAGCAGCCCGCGGACAGAGGGCACAGATACGCAGTATTTT.

This rearrangement joins TRBV5-5 to TRBJ2-3; D ambiguous. There are 13 residues in the CDR3. CDR1 is SGHKS and CDR2 is YYEKEE in the germline V gene (reference sequence). The V end lost 0 bases, the J end lost 6 bases, and 8 bases lay between the germline ends. The CDR3, as DNA: TGTGCCAGCAGCTTGGCCTTCGCGGATACGCAGTATTTT. It yields the protein CASSLAFADTQYF.

The chain has TRBV6-5 and TRBJ2-7; 9 nucleotides match TRBD1. J gave up 7 bases and V 6 bases, and 7 bases lay outside the gene matches. The CDR3 runs 13 residues. Germline V lookup: CDR1 MNHEY, CDR2 SVGAGI. The CDR3 spells CASRQQGAPEQYF. CDR3 DNA sequence: TGTGCCAGCAGACAACAGGGGGCCCCGGAGCAGTACTTC.

The gene calls are TRBV5-4 and TRBJ1-5; D unclear. The CDR3 sequence is 13 residues long. V was shortened by 10 bases and J by 4 bases, with 15 bases between the two germline ends. Germline CDR1 is SGHNT and CDR2 is YYREEE (reference sequence). The DNA of the CDR3 is TGTGCCCTCCGGGAACCGGAGAATCAGCCCCAGCATTTT. As protein: CALREPENQPQHF.

The rearrangement joins TRBV5-6 to TRBJ1-2; D is uncertain. CDR1 SGHDT and CDR2 YYEEEE come from the germline V gene. CDR3 length equals 13 residues. Trimming removed 4 bases from V and 7 bases from J, with 14 bases in between. CDR3: CASSPGFSGGYTF. CDR3 in DNA: TGTGCCAGCAGCCCGGGGTTCTCTGGTGGCTACACCTTC. The full variable domain, in which reference TRBV5-6 and TRBJ1-2 provide the parts outside the CDR3, is DAGVTQSPTHLIKTRGQQVTLRCSPKSGHDTVSWYQQALGQGPQFIFQYYEEEERQRGNFPDRFSGHQFPNYSSELNVNALLLGDSALYLCASSPGFSGGYTFGSGTRLTVV.

This chain links TRBV9 with TRBJ2-1; the match to TRBD2 covers 7 bases. The CDR3 contains 17 residues. The germline gives CDR1 SGDLS, CDR2 YYNGEE. The ends lost 4 bases at V and 10 bases at J; junction bases unmatched: 20. The CDR3 DNA sequence: TGTGCCAGCAGCTCCGGCATTGGCGGGAGATTGGAACGCGAGCAGTTCTTC. Translation gives CASSSGIGGRLEREQFF.

This clone was counted between two and nine times. The chain recombines TRBV12-3 or TRBV12-4 with TRBJ1-3; D is uncertain. V shed 4 bases and J shed 13 bases, with 17 bases lying between them. The CDR3 loop spans 13 amino acids. The CDR3 spells CASSWATGADIYF. DNA of the CDR3: TGTGCCAGCAGTTGGGCCACCGGAGCGGATATATATTTT.

The CDR3 DNA reads as TGTGCCAGCAGTGAATGGGAGGGAGCTTTCTTT. This translates into CASSEWEGAFF. The chain employs TRBV2 and TRBJ1-1, with D unclear. The germline CDR1 and CDR2 sequences are SNHLY and FYNNEI. V shed 2 bases and J shed 10 bases, with 8 bases lying between them. The CDR3 has 11 residues.

This clone was counted once. The genes are TRBV5-5 and TRBJ2-3; D is unresolved. Trimming shortened V by 0 bases and J by 11 bases, and 13 bases separated the two germline ends. This CDR3 is built from 13 residues. Germline V gene sequence: CDR1 SGHKS, CDR2 YYEKEE (reference sequence). This CDR3 reads CASSLDQSILQYF. DNA of the CDR3: TGTGCCAGCAGCTTGGACCAGTCGATCCTGCAGTATTTT. Full variable domain (missing parts from reference TRBV5-5 and TRBJ2-3): DAGVTQSPTHLIKTRGQQVTLRCSPISGHKSVSWYQQVLGQGPQFIFQYYEKEERGRGNFPDRFSARQFPNYSSELNVNALLLGDSALYLCASSLDQSILQYFGPGTRLTVL.

The gene calls are TRBV4-2 and TRBJ2-2; maybe TRBD1 (6 bases). Germline-derived CDR1 and CDR2 are LGHNA and YNFKEQ. The V gene lost 4 bases and the J gene lost 7 bases, with 16 bases spanning the gap. This CDR3 is 15 amino acids long. The CDR3 protein is CASSPGQGSGGELFF. Here the CDR3 DNA reads TGTGCCAGCAGCCCGGGGCAGGGGAGCGGCGGGGAGCTGTTTTTT.

The chain carries TRBV11-2 and TRBJ2-7, with no clear D. The CDR3 has 11 residues. Trimming stripped 3 bases from V and 2 bases from J, with 2 bases between. Looked up from germline, CDR1 is SGHAT and CDR2 is FQNNGV. The CDR3 DNA follows: TGTGCCAGCAGCTTCGCCTACGAGCAGTACTTC. Translating it yields CASSFAYEQYF. Looking up the rest from reference TRBV11-2 and TRBJ2-7 gives the full variable domain: EAGVAQSPRYKIIEKRQSVAFWCNPISGHATLYWYQQILGQGPKLLIQFQNNGVVDDSQLPKDRFSAERLKGVDSTLKIQPAKLEDSAVYLCASSFAYEQYFGPGTRLTVT.